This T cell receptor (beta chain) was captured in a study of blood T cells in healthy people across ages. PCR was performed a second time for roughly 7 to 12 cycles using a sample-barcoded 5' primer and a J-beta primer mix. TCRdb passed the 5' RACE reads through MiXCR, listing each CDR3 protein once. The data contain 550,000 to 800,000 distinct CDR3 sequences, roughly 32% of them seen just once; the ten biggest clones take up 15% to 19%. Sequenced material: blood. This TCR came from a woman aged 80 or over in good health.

DNA of the CDR3: TGCGCCAGCAGCTTTAGGACAGATGCACGAGACTACGAGCAGTACTTC. Translation gives CASSFRTDARDYEQYF. The chain combines TRBV5-1 with TRBJ2-7; perhaps TRBD1 as D (6 bases). Between the trimmed V and J ends, which lost 2 bases and 3 bases, there was a span of 18 bases. The CDR3 covers 16 residues. The germline gives CDR1 SGHRS, CDR2 YFSETQ.